These 22 T cell receptor beta chains were all obtained from the same sample, sequenced in a study of blood T cell repertoires in COVID-19. The method was immunoSEQ multiplex PCR; TCRdb's version includes in-frame clones alone and lacks a portion of them. The data hold around 170,000 clones, with around 89% observed a single time. Input material: peripheral blood. These receptors were taken from a man aged 55-75 years with acute or convalescent COVID-19.

The chain has TRBV3-1 (or the pseudogene TRBV3-2) and TRBJ1-6; 12 bases map to TRBD1. The germline gives CDR1 LGHDT, CDR2 YNNKEL (reference sequence). CDR3 length: 15 residues. V shed 5 bases, J shed 14 bases, and the junction held 10 bases outside the gene matches. CDR3 loop: CASSGPGQGALSLHF. The DNA of the CDR3 is TGTGCCAGCAGCGGCCCGGGACAGGGGGCGTTATCCCTCCACTTT.

V usage is TRBV4-3 and J usage is TRBJ1-1, with D maybe TRBD1 (6 bases). Germline lookup yields CDR1 LGHNA and CDR2 YSLEER. This CDR3 spans 20 amino acids. Trimming left V 1 base short and J 0 bases short, with 24 bases between. CDR3 DNA sequence: TGCGCCAGCAGCCAAGCATCGAGACAGGCAAAAGGGTTTTTGAACACTGAAGCTTTCTTT. Translated, it gives CASSQASRQAKGFLNTEAFF.

The chain recombines TRBV30 with TRBJ1-2; D unresolved. The V end lost 4 bases, the J end lost 4 bases, and 16 bases lay between the germline ends. The germline V gene encodes CDR1 GTSNPN and CDR2 SVGIG (reference sequence). This CDR3 contains 14 residues. The CDR3 spells CAWTVDGDRYGYTF. DNA of the CDR3: TGTGCCTGGACCGTCGATGGAGATCGCTATGGCTACACCTTC.

This clone appeared once. V gene TRBV3-1 (or the pseudogene TRBV3-2) combines with J gene TRBJ1-2; D is undetermined. This CDR3 spans 14 amino acids. Deletions cut 0 bases from V and 8 bases from J, with 13 bases between. The germline V gene has CDR1 LGHDT and CDR2 YNNKEL (reference sequence). CDR3 in amino acids: CASSQEVQVRGYTF. The DNA of the CDR3 is TGTGCCAGCAGCCAAGAAGTCCAGGTCCGGGGCTACACCTTC.

The chain uses TRBV24-1 and TRBJ1-1, with D tentatively TRBD1 (6 bases). The CDR3 totals 12 residues. Trimming took 11 bases from V and 1 from J, leaving 10 bases between them. Germline V gene sequence: CDR1 KGHDR, CDR2 SFDVKD. CDR3 sequence: CAIQGKNTEAFF. In DNA, the CDR3 is TGTGCCATCCAGGGGAAGAACACTGAAGCTTTCTTT.

The rearrangement joins TRBV24-1 to TRBJ1-1; a possible D gene is TRBD1 (6 bases). V was pared by 4 bases and J by 6 bases, with 11 bases between. Germline values: CDR1 KGHDR, CDR2 SFDVKD. CDR3 length equals 13 residues. CDR3 sequence reads: CATSETGLSEAFF. In nucleotides, the CDR3 is TGTGCCACCAGTGAAACAGGGTTGTCTGAAGCTTTCTTT.

This CDR3 is CASSQDEQGGQPQHF. The CDR3 region has the DNA TGTGCCAGCAGCCAAGACGAACAGGGGGGTCAGCCCCAGCATTTT. The chain links TRBV4-2 to TRBJ1-5, with 8 bases aligning to TRBD1. The CDR3 runs 15 residues. Germline V gene sequence: CDR1 LGHNA, CDR2 YNFKEQ. J lost 6 bases, V lost 0 bases, and 4 bases had no gene match.

The DNA of the CDR3 is TGTGCCAGCAGTTTACGAGGTCTCTCGAATCAGCCCCAGCATTTT. Protein: CASSLRGLSNQPQHF. The chain is built from TRBV27 and TRBJ1-5, with D hard to call. V was clipped by 2 bases and J by 4 bases, with 12 bases between them. CDR3 length equals 15 residues. Germline loops: CDR1 MNHEY, CDR2 SMNVEV (reference sequence).

The chain employs TRBV18 and TRBJ2-7, with TRBD1 as a possible D gene (6 bases). CDR1 KGHSH and CDR2 LQKENI come from the germline V gene. Trimming shortened V by 3 bases and J by 6 bases, and 12 bases separated the two germline ends. This CDR3 comprises 13 residues. The CDR3 coding sequence is TGTGCCAGCTCACCTTTGGGGGCTGGCGAGCAGTACTTC. As protein: CASSPLGAGEQYF.

This clone has only one observation. The CDR3 DNA is TGTGCCAGCAGCCATGGACGGGGGAATCAGCCCCAGCATTTT. It encodes CASSHGRGNQPQHF. The gene calls are TRBV3-1 (or the pseudogene TRBV3-2) and TRBJ1-5; a possible D gene is TRBD1 (5 bases). V was clipped by 3 bases and J by 4 bases, with 10 bases between them. Germline V gives CDR1 LGHDT, CDR2 YNNKEL (reference sequence). This CDR3 is built from 14 residues.

The gene calls are TRBV30 and TRBJ2-1; D possibly corresponds to TRBD1 (7 bases). V lost 6 bases, J lost 6 bases, and 18 bases lay in between. This CDR3 has 14 amino acids. Per germline, CDR1 GTSNPN and CDR2 SVGIG (reference sequence). CDR3 DNA sequence: TGTGCCTGCAGGGGGGACTCCCTTCTCAATGAGCAGTTCTTC. Translating gives CACRGDSLLNEQFF.

This chain uses TRBV7-2 with TRBJ2-1; no definite D call. Trimming stripped 2 bases from V and 4 bases from J, with 12 bases between. Germline V gene sequence: CDR1 SGHTA, CDR2 FQGNSA. This CDR3 is 15 amino acids long. The CDR3 region has the DNA TGTGCCAGCAGCTTACTAGTAGGCAGATACAATGAGCAGTTCTTC. This translates into CASSLLVGRYNEQFF. The whole variable domain, filled in from reference TRBV7-2 and TRBJ2-1, reads GAGVSQSPSNKVTEKGKDVELRCDPISGHTALYWYRQSLGQGLEFLIYFQGNSAPDKSGLPSDRFSAERTGGSVSTLTIQRTQQEDSAVYLCASSLLVGRYNEQFFGPGTRLTVL.

The chain links TRBV4-1 to TRBJ1-6; 7 nucleotides match TRBD1. CDR1 and CDR2 (germline): MGHRA, YSYEKL. CDR3 size: 18 residues. V dropped 2 bases and J dropped 7; count of bases not matched to a gene: 14. CDR3 in DNA: TGCGCCAGCAGCCAATTTCCAGCCCCGGGACAGCAAAATTCACCCCTCCACTTT. It specifies CASSQFPAPGQQNSPLHF.

The J gene is TRBJ1-1, the V gene TRBV12-5; 9 nucleotides match TRBD1. The CDR3 is 16 residues long. Germline assignment: CDR1 LGHNT and CDR2 FRNRAP. Trimming cost V 6 bases and J 5 bases; bases outside gene matches: 13. CDR3 amino acids: CASGLGTGKSLTEAFF. The CDR3, as DNA: TGTGCTAGTGGACTTGGGACAGGGAAATCTTTGACTGAAGCTTTCTTT.

The J gene is TRBJ1-1, the V gene TRBV3-1 (or the pseudogene TRBV3-2); no clear D. The germline V gene has CDR1 LGHDT and CDR2 YNNKEL (reference sequence). CDR3 length: 15 residues. The V and J ends lost 4 bases and 2 bases respectively, with 14 bases between them. The CDR3 is CASSPQPAVNTEAFF. The CDR3 DNA is TGTGCCAGCAGCCCTCAACCGGCGGTTAACACTGAAGCTTTCTTT.

The chain links TRBV30 to TRBJ1-1; weak D call: TRBD1 (6 bases). The CDR3 contains 13 residues. Trimming removed 0 bases from V and 4 bases from J, with 9 bases in between. The germline CDR1 and CDR2 sequences are GTSNPN and SVGIG (reference sequence). CDR3 sequence (DNA): TGTGCCTGGAGTGTAGCCAGGGGCACTGAAGCTTTCTTT. Protein: CAWSVARGTEAFF. The full variable domain, completed using reference TRBV30 and TRBJ1-1, is SQTIHQWPATLVQPVGSPLSLECTVEGTSNPNLYWYRQAAGRGLQLLFYSVGIGQISSEVPQNLSASRPQDRQFILSSKKLLLSDSGFYLCAWSVARGTEAFFGQGTRLTVV.

The chain links TRBV5-6 to TRBJ2-7; the D is unclear. The CDR3 totals 15 residues. The V end lost 0 bases, the J end lost 4 bases, and 14 bases lay between the germline ends. The V gene's germline CDR1 is SGHDT and CDR2 YYEEEE. The DNA for the CDR3 is TGTGCCAGCAGCTTGGGATATTCCAGAGGTTACGAGCAGTACTTC. Its protein is CASSLGYSRGYEQYF.

V usage is TRBV6-6 and J usage is TRBJ2-5, with 8 bases lining up with TRBD2. Germline CDR1 MNHNY, CDR2 SVGAGI (reference sequence). Losses at the gene ends were 7 bases for V and 4 bases for J; bases not matched to a gene: 5. The CDR3 consists of 13 residues. The CDR3 region is CASTGAGGETQYF. The CDR3 nucleotides are TGTGCCAGCACCGGGGCGGGGGGAGAGACCCAGTACTTC.

This rearrangement joins TRBV5-8 to TRBJ1-1; 9 bases match TRBD1. Germline-derived CDR1 and CDR2 are SGHTS and YDEGEE. There are 13 residues in the CDR3. V trimming: 1 base; J trimming: 9 bases; junction bases outside the gene matches: 4. CDR3 amino acids: CASSLSGTGKAFF. The CDR3 DNA is TGTGCCAGCAGCTTGTCTGGGACAGGGAAAGCTTTCTTT.

CDR3 protein: CASSLATQEYEQYF. CDR3 in DNA: TGTGCCAGCAGCTTAGCAACCCAGGAATACGAGCAGTACTTC. The rearrangement joins TRBV11-2 to TRBJ2-7, with unresolved D. Germline assignment: CDR1 SGHAT and CDR2 FQNNGV. The length of the CDR3 is 14 residues. Trimming stripped 1 base from V and 4 bases from J, with 11 bases between.

This clone appeared a few times. The chain couples TRBV7-2 to TRBJ1-2; 8 bases fit TRBD1. The germline V gene has CDR1 SGHTA and CDR2 FQGNSA. V dropped 5 bases and J dropped 8; count of bases not matched to a gene: 13. The length of the CDR3 is 15 residues. CDR3 bases: TGTGCCAGCAGCCTAATGACGCAGGGGGCGCGGGGCTACACCTTC. This translates into CASSLMTQGARGYTF.

The chain links TRBV19 to TRBJ2-7, with TRBD1 as a possible D gene (6 bases). V lost 3 bases, J lost 3 bases, and 9 bases lay in between. The CDR3 spans 13 residues. In germline, CDR1 is LNHDA, CDR2 SQIVND (reference sequence). CDR3 protein: CASSMTGNYEQYF. The DNA of the CDR3 is TGTGCCAGTAGTATGACAGGTAACTACGAGCAGTACTTC. Full variable domain (outside the CDR3, taken from reference TRBV19 and TRBJ2-7): DGGITQSPKYLFRKEGQNVTLSCEQNLNHDAMYWYRQDPGQGLRLIYYSQIVNDFQKGDIAEGYSVSREKKESFPLTVTSAQKNPTAFYLCASSMTGNYEQYFGPGTRLTVT.